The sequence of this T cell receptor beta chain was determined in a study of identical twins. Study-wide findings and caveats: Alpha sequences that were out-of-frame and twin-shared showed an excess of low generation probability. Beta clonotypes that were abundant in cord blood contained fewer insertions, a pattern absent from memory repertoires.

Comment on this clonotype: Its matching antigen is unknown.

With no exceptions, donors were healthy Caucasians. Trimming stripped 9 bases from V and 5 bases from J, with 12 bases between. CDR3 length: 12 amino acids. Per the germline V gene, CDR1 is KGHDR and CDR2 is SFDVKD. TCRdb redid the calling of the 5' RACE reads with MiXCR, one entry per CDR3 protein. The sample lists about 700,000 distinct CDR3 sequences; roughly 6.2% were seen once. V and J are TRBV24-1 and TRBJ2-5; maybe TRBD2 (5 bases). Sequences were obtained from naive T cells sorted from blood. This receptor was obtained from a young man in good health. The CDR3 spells CATSGEWETQYF. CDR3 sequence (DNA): TGTGCCACCTCCGGGGAGTGGGAGACCCAGTACTTC.